The 17 T cell receptor beta chains listed next were all sequenced from one sample in a study of cytomegalovirus exposure and HLA in healthy donors. The PCR had 60 Vbeta and 13 Jbeta primers. Here immunoSEQ multiplex PCR was the method, and the copy in TCRdb shows in-frame clones only, minus some. The sample shows roughly 130,000 clones, about 80% of them seen only once. The sample comprised PBMCs. These receptors came from a man aged 30 to 39 in good health and CMV-seronegative.

This rearrangement joins TRBV4-1 to TRBJ1-1; 7 nucleotides align to TRBD1. J lost 4 bases, V lost 2 bases, and 7 bases had no gene match. The CDR3 has 15 amino acids. CDR1 and CDR2 (germline): MGHRA, YSYEKL. CDR3 nucleotides: TGCGCCAGCAGCCAATCTAGACAGGGAGGCACTGAAGCTTTCTTT. Translation gives CASSQSRQGGTEAFF.

This chain connects TRBV7-2 to TRBJ1-1, with a weak D call TRBD1 (5 bases). With 1 base removed from V and 3 bases from J, the gap between germline ends came to 9 bases. This CDR3 is 14 amino acids long. Germline-derived CDR1 and CDR2 are SGHTA and FQGNSA. Here the CDR3 DNA reads TGTGCCAGCAGCTTAGTCAGGGTGGACACTGAAGCTTTCTTT. As protein: CASSLVRVDTEAFF.

Points on this clone: Sequence at one end of the junction differs from germline and may be a read error. In the same sample, other DNA sequences code for this CDR3. This chain joins TRBV2 and TRBJ1-6; 9 nucleotides agree with TRBD1. CDR1 SNHLY and CDR2 FYNNEI come from the germline V gene. CDR3 size: 14 residues. As DNA, the CDR3 is TGTGCCAGCAGTGCGGGACAGGGCAATTCCCCCCTCCACTTT. Translation: CASSAGQGNSPLHF.

The chain employs TRBV28 and TRBJ1-5, with TRBD1 as a possible D gene (6 bases). CDR3 length: 11 amino acids. V was cut by 8 bases and J by 7 bases, with 9 bases left in between. Per the germline V gene, CDR1 is MDHEN and CDR2 is SYDVKM. CDR3 nucleotides: TGTGCCAGCGGAAGGGGGCAGCCCCAGCATTTT. This codes for CASGRGQPQHF.

The chain is built from TRBV18 and TRBJ1-2; 7 nucleotides align to TRBD1. Per germline, CDR1 KGHSH and CDR2 LQKENI. The CDR3 loop spans 14 amino acids. J lost 7 bases, V lost 3 bases, and 8 bases had no gene match. CDR3 residues: CASSPGQEQGGYTF. The CDR3 DNA reads as TGTGCCAGCTCACCCGGACAGGAGCAGGGTGGCTACACCTTC. Filled out from reference TRBV18 and TRBJ1-2, the complete variable domain reads NAGVMQNPRHLVRRRGQEARLRCSPMKGHSHVYWYRQLPEEGLKFMVYLQKENIIDESGMPKERFSAEFPKEGPSILRIQQVVRGDSAAYFCASSPGQEQGGYTFGSGTRLTVV.

The chain couples TRBV30 to TRBJ1-5; D is perhaps TRBD1 (5 bases). Trimming removed 4 bases from V and 2 bases from J, with 9 bases in between. The CDR3 has 13 residues. Per germline, CDR1 GTSNPN and CDR2 SVGIG (reference sequence). The CDR3 region is CAWTQGGNQPQHF. DNA of the CDR3: TGTGCCTGGACCCAGGGCGGCAATCAGCCCCAGCATTTT. The full variable domain, completed using reference TRBV30 and TRBJ1-5, is SQTIHQWPATLVQPVGSPLSLECTVEGTSNPNLYWYRQAAGRGLQLLFYSVGIGQISSEVPQNLSASRPQDRQFILSSKKLLLSDSGFYLCAWTQGGNQPQHFGDGTRLSIL.

V is TRBV27 and J is TRBJ1-5; 8 bases match TRBD1. V gave up 4 bases and J gave up 2 bases; unmatched junction bases: 4. The CDR3 has 15 amino acids. Germline assignment: CDR1 MNHEY and CDR2 SMNVEV (reference sequence). The DNA of the CDR3 is TGTGCCAGCAGTTCGCAGGGGGCCGGCAATCAGCCCCAGCATTTT. This encodes CASSSQGAGNQPQHF.

CDR3: CSASSGNTIYF. The CDR3 DNA reads as TGCAGTGCTAGCTCCGGAAACACCATATATTTT. This sequence joins TRBV20-1 and TRBJ1-3; D remains unclear. V lost 3 bases to trimming and J lost 4 bases, with 4 bases between them. Germline V CDR1 and CDR2: DFQATT, SNEGSKA (reference sequence). The CDR3 is 11 residues long.

The chain recombines TRBV12-5 with TRBJ1-6; 7 nucleotides align to TRBD1. The germline V gene encodes CDR1 LGHNT and CDR2 FRNRAP. The CDR3 is 19 amino acids. The J segment lost 0 bases and the V segment lost 6 bases, leaving 14 bases of the junction unmatched. The CDR3 is CASGEKTGISRSYNSPLHF. The CDR3, as DNA: TGTGCTAGTGGGGAAAAGACAGGGATATCCCGCTCCTATAATTCACCCCTCCACTTT.

The V and J genes are TRBV6-1 and TRBJ2-7; D is undetermined. The CDR3 has 18 residues. With 4 bases removed from V and 6 bases from J, the gap between germline ends came to 28 bases. Germline CDR1 is MNHNS and CDR2 is SASEGT. In DNA, the CDR3 is TGTGCCAGCAGTGTTTGTCGCTTTCGCCGTCCCGAGGATTGCGAGCAGTACTTC. Translation: CASSVCRFRRPEDCEQYF.

The chain uses TRBV15 and TRBJ1-5; D unclear. CDR3 length equals 14 residues. Trimming removed 6 bases from V and 0 bases from J, with 9 bases in between. Per germline, CDR1 LNHNV and CDR2 YYDKDF (reference sequence). The CDR3 here is CATSPASSNQPQHF. The CDR3 nucleotides read TGTGCCACCAGTCCCGCGAGTAGCAATCAGCCCCAGCATTTT.

In DNA form, the CDR3 reads TGTGCCAGCAATTCTTGGGCAGGGGTAGGCTACGAGCAGTACTTC. Protein: CASNSWAGVGYEQYF. V gene TRBV6-6 combines with J gene TRBJ2-7; tentative D call: TRBD1 (6 bases). Per the germline V gene, CDR1 is MNHNY and CDR2 is SVGAGI (reference sequence). The V end lost 7 bases, the J end lost 3 bases, and 19 bases lay between the germline ends. This CDR3 comprises 15 residues.

The chain is built from TRBV5-1 and TRBJ2-5; no reliable D call. The CDR3 spans 16 residues. The ends were cut back, 0 bases at V and 1 base at J, with 13 bases in the middle. Germline lookup yields CDR1 SGHRS and CDR2 YFSETQ. This chain's CDR3 is CASSLGGSSSQETQYF. The CDR3 DNA reads TGCGCCAGCAGCTTGGGAGGTAGTAGTTCCCAAGAGACCCAGTACTTC.

On this clone itself: Other DNA sequences in the sample encode the same CDR3. The chain employs TRBV5-1 and TRBJ1-1, with D possibly being TRBD1 (5 bases). Trimming left V 4 bases short and J 0 bases short, with 10 bases between. There are 14 residues in the CDR3. CDR1 SGHRS and CDR2 YFSETQ come from the germline V gene. The CDR3 protein is CASSLQDMNTEAFF. For the CDR3, the DNA is TGCGCCAGCAGCCTGCAGGACATGAACACTGAAGCTTTCTTT.

This clone was seen once. The chain links TRBV11-2 to TRBJ1-4; 7 bases agree with TRBD1. CDR3 length: 17 residues. The germline V gene has CDR1 SGHAT and CDR2 FQNNGV. V shed 5 bases and J 0 bases; nucleotides not matched to a gene: 9. This CDR3 is CASSRLTGRTTNEKLFF. The CDR3 DNA reads as TGTGCCAGCAGCCGGCTGACAGGGAGGACAACTAATGAAAAACTGTTTTTT.

This chain links TRBV4-3 with TRBJ2-2, with 8 bases matching TRBD2. Germline V CDR1 and CDR2: LGHNA, YSLEER. This CDR3 spans 16 amino acids. V was clipped by 7 bases and J by 4 bases; unmatched bases: 11. The CDR3 loop is CASTFLRGGLTGELFF. As DNA, the CDR3 is TGCGCCAGCACCTTCCTTCGGGGGGGCCTCACCGGGGAGCTGTTTTTT.

This clone is termed medium-sized (0.01 to 0.1%). The chain links TRBV29-1 to TRBJ1-1; D is ambiguous. Germline CDR1 SQVTM, CDR2 ANQGSEA. Trimming left V 3 bases short and J 1 base short, with 6 bases between. The CDR3 extends over 12 amino acids. CDR3 protein: CSVEEGNTEAFF. DNA for the CDR3: TGCAGCGTTGAGGAGGGGAACACTGAAGCTTTCTTT.